These T cell receptor beta chains were read from a single sample in a study of T cell repertoires in cytomegalovirus infection. TCRdb reprocessed the reads with MiXCR, giving one entry per CDR3 protein. The sample comprises about 830,000 distinct CDR3 sequences, around a third of which are singletons, and around 12% rests with the top ten. Antigen specificity for these receptors is unknown. The starting material was cultured CD8+ T cells from PBMCs, obtained from culture after CMV antigen stimulation. The receptors derive from a human donor in good health (CMV status not recorded). Some clones in this sample may be carry-over from other donors' samples. Both conserved end residues are trimmed from each CDR3.

j_gene | v_gene | CDR3aa
TRBJ1-1 | TRBV7-9 | ASSLKEAF
TRBJ2-7 | TRBV6-1 | ASNQRGTNYEQY
TRBJ1-3 | TRBV28 | ASSTRGTSGNTIY
TRBJ1-1 | TRBV11-3 | ASSQRWGQGYLWYTEAF
TRBJ2-2 | TRBV20-1 | SAQGLAGGLPNTGELF
TRBJ1-5 | TRBV7-9 | ASSSGQGLYSNQPQH
TRBJ2-3 | TRBV7-2 | ASSFSGGAIVDTQY
TRBJ1-6 | TRBV7-2 | ASSRDKGNHSPLH
TRBJ1-2 | TRBV11-2 | ASSSLDPGYT
TRBJ2-2 | TRBV20-1 | SARDKPPNTGELF
TRBJ2-2 | TRBV7-2 | ASSLTWDRGGTGELF
TRBJ2-3 | TRBV5-4 | ASDKGAGSSTDTQY
TRBJ2-1 | TRBV4-3 | ASSQALAGTSYNEQF
TRBJ1-2 | TRBV6-2/TRBV6-3 | ASSYSSGPHGYT
TRBJ2-5 | TRBV28 | ASSSPRRHQETQY
TRBJ1-1 | TRBV7-2 | ASSLDRGVEAF